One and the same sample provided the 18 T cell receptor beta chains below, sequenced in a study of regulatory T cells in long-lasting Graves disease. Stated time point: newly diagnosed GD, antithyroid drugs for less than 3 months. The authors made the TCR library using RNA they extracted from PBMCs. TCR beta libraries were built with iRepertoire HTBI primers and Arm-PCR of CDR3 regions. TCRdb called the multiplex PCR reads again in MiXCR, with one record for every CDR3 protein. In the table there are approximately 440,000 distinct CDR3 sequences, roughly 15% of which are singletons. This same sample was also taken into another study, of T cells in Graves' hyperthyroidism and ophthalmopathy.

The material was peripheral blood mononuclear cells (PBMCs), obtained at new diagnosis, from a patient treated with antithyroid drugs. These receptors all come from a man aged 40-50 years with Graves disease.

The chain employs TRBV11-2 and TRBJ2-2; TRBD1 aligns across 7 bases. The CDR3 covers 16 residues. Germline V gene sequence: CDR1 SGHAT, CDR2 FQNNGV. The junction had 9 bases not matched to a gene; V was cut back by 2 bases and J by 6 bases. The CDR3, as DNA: TGTGCCAGCAGCTTAAGGCGACAGGGTCGGCCCGGGGAGCTGTTTTTT. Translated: CASSLRRQGRPGELFF.

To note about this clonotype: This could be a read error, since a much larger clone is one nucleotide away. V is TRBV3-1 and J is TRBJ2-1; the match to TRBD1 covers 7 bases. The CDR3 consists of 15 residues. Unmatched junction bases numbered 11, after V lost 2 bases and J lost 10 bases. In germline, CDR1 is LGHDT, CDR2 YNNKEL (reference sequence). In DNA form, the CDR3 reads TGTGCCAGCAGCCAACCCAACAGGGGTGGATACGAGCAGTTCTTC. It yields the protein CASSQPNRGGYEQFF.

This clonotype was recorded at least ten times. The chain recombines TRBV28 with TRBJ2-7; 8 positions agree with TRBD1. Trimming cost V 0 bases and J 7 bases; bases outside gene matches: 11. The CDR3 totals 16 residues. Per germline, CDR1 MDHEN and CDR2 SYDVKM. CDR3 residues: CASSLWGAGGPGEQYF. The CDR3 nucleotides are TGTGCCAGCAGTTTATGGGGGGCAGGGGGCCCGGGAGAGCAGTACTTC.

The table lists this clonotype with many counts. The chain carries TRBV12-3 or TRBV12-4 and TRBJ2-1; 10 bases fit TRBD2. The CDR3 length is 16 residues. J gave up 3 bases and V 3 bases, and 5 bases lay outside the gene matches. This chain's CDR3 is CASSLLLAGVYNEQFF. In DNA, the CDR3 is TGTGCCAGCAGTTTGCTTCTAGCGGGAGTCTACAATGAGCAGTTCTTC.

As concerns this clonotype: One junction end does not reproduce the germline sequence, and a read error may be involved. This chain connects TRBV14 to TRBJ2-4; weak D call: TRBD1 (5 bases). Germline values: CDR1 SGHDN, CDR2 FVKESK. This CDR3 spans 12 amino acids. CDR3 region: CASSHRASLKFF. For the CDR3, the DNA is TGTGCCAGCAGCCACAGGGCTAGTTTGAAGTTCTTC. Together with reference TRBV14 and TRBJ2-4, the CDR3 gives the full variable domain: EAGVTQFPSHSVIEKGQTVTLRCDPISGHDNLYWYRRVMGKEIKFLLHFVKESKQDESGMPNNRFLAERTGGTYSTLKVQPAELEDSGVYFCASSHRASLKFFGAGTRLSVL.

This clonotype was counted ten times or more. This CDR3 reads CASSLSSQGTEAFF. The CDR3 DNA reads as TGTGCCAGCAGCTTAAGCAGCCAGGGTACTGAAGCTTTCTTT. This chain joins TRBV7-2 and TRBJ1-1; weak D call: TRBD1 (5 bases). CDR3 length equals 14 residues. V was trimmed by 2 bases and J by 5 bases, leaving 12 bases between them. In germline, CDR1 is SGHTA, CDR2 FQGNSA.

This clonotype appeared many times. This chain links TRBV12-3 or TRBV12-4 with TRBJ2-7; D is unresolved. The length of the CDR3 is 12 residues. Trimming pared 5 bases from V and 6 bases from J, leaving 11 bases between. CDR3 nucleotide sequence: TGTGCCAGCAGTATGAAATATCGCGAGCAGTACTTC. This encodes CASSMKYREQYF.

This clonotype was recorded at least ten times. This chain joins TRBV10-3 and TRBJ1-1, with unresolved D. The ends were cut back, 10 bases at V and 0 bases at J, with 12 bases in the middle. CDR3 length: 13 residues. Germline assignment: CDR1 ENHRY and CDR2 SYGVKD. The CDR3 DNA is TGTGCCAAAAGGGCCAGCTTGAACACTGAAGCTTTCTTT. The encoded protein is CAKRASLNTEAFF.

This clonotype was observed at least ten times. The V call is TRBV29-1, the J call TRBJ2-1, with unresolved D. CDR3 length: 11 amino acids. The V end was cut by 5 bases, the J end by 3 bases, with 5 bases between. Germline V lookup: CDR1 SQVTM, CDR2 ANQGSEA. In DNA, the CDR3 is TGCAGCGTTCGTTACTACAATGAGCAGTTCTTC. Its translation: CSVRYYNEQFF.

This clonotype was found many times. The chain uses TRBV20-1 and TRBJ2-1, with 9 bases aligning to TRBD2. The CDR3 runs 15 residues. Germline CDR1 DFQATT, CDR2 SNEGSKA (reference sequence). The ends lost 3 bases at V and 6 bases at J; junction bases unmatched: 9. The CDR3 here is CSASGLGLATNEQFF. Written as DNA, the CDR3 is TGCAGTGCTAGCGGATTGGGACTAGCAACCAATGAGCAGTTCTTC.

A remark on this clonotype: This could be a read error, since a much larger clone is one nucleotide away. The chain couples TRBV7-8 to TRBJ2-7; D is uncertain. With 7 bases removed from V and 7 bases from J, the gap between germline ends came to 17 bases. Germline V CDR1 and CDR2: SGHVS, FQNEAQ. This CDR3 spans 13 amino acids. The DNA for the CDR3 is TGTGCCAGCAACCCCATTGGGCGCAATGAGCAGTACTTC. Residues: CASNPIGRNEQYF.

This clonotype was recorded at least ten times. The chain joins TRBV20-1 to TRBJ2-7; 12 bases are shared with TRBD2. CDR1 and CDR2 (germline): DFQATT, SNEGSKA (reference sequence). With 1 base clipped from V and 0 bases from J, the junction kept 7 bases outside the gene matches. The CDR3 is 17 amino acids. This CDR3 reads CSARAWTSGTSSYEQYF. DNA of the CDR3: TGCAGTGCTAGAGCGTGGACTAGCGGGACTAGCTCCTACGAGCAGTACTTC.

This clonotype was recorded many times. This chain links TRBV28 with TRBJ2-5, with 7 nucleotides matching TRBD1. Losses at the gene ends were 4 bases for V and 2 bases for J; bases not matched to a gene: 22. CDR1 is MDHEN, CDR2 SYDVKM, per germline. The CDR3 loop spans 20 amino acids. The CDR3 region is CASSSDREPLQEEDQETQYF. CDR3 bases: TGTGCCAGCAGTTCAGACAGGGAACCGCTACAGGAGGAGGATCAAGAGACCCAGTACTTC.

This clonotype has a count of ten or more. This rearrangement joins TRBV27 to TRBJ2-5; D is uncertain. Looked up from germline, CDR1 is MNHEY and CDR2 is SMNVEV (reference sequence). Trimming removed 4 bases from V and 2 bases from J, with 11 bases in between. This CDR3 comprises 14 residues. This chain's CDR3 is CASSYSGPQETQYF. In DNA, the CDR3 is TGTGCCAGCAGTTACTCCGGGCCGCAAGAGACCCAGTACTTC.

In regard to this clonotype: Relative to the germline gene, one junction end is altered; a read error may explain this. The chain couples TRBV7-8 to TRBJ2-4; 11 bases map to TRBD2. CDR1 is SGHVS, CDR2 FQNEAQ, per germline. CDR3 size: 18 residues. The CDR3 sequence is CASSPPGLAVLAENIQYF. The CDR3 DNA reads TGTGCCAGCAGCCCTCCGGGACTAGCGGTTCTAGCCGAAAACATTCAGTACTTC.

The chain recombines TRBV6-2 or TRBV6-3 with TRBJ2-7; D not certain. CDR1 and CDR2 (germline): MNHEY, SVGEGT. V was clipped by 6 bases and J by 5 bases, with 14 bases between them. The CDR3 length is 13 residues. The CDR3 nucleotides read TGTGCCAGCAGCCTTACTCTCAAGGACGAGCAGTACTTC. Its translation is CASSLTLKDEQYF.

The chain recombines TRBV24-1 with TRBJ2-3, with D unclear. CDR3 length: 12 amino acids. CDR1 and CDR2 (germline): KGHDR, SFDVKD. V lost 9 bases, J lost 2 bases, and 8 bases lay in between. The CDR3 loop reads CATRQNTDTQYF. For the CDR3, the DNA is TGTGCCACCCGCCAGAACACAGATACGCAGTATTTT.

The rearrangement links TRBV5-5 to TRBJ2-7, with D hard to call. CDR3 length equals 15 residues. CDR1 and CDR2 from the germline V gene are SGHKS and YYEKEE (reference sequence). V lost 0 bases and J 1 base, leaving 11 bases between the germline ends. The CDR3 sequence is CASSLGPTPSYEQYF. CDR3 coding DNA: TGTGCCAGCAGCTTGGGGCCAACCCCATCCTACGAGCAGTACTTC.